This T cell receptor beta chain was observed in a study of blood T cell repertoires in COVID-19. Looked up from germline, CDR1 is SQVTM and CDR2 is ANQGSEA. V lost 5 bases to trimming and J lost 2 bases, with 9 bases between them. There are 12 residues in the CDR3. While infection was still active, Seattle patients were enrolled and then followed longitudinally. Study processing details: Counts of nucleated cells, estimated from reference gene primer amplification, were obtained. Assay: immunoSEQ multiplex PCR; the TCRdb copy retains only in-frame clones and omits some. From that table come the V and J calls and clone size; the DNA was used to work out D and trimming. The sample shows approximately 500,000 clones, 85% to 90% of them seen only once.

The sequencing sample was made of peripheral blood. The chain is built from TRBV29-1 and TRBJ2-5; D possibly corresponds to TRBD2 (6 bases). This TCR came from a woman between 50 and 59 years old with COVID-19, enrolled during active disease. This CDR3 reads CSVMSGQETQYF. The CDR3 region has the DNA TGCAGCGTTATGAGCGGGCAAGAGACCCAGTACTTC.